This T cell receptor (beta chain) was captured in a study of shared clonotypes between healthy human individuals. Here immunoSEQ multiplex PCR was the method, and the copy in TCRdb shows in-frame clones only, minus some. The sample holds about 490,000 clones; 75% to 85% are singletons and the top ten take over 10%. This clone has more than one count but fewer than ten. Germline V gene lookup returns CDR1 SGHTA and CDR2 FQGNSA. Deletions cut 5 bases from V and 5 bases from J, with 15 bases between. This CDR3 has 14 amino acids. Every donor, a Caucasian adult, lived in Nashville, Tennessee. The chain combines TRBV7-2 with TRBJ2-5, with D possibly being TRBD2 (5 bases). The clonotype comes from a woman in her 40s in good health. Some clones in this sample may be carry-over from other donors' samples. The sample was PBMCs. The CDR3 sequence: CASSPRTLRETQYF. In DNA form, the CDR3 reads TGTGCCAGCAGCCCGCGGACTCTTAGGGAGACCCAGTACTTC.